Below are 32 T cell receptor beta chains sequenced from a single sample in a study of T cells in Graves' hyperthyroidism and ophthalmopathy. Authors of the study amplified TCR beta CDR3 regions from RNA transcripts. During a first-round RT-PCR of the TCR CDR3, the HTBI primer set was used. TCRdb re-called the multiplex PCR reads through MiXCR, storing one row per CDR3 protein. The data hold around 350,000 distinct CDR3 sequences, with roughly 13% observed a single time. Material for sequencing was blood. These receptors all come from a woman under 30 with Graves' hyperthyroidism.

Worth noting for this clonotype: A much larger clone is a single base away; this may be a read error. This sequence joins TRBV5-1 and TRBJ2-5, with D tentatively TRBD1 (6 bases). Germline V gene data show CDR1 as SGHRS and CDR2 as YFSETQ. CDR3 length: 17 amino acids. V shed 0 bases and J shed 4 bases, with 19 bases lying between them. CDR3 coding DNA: TGCGCCAGCAGCTTGGGACCGGAACAGGGTTCGCGAGAGACCCAGTACTTC. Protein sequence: CASSLGPEQGSRETQYF.

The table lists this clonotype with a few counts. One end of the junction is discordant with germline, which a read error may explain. The CDR3 region is CAGSGRETGGNEQFF. CDR3 DNA: TGTGCCGGCAGCGGCCGAGAGACAGGGGGCAATGAGCAGTTCTTC. The V gene is TRBV9, the J gene TRBJ2-1, with 9 bases lining up with TRBD1. Per germline, CDR1 SGDLS and CDR2 YYNGEE. The CDR3 length is 15 residues. The whole variable domain, filled in from reference TRBV9 and TRBJ2-1, reads DSGVTQTPKHLITATGQRVTLRCSPRSGDLSVYWYQQSLDQGLQFLIQYYNGEERAKGNILERFSAQQFPDLHSELNLSSLELGDSALYFCAGSGRETGGNEQFFGPGTRLTVL.

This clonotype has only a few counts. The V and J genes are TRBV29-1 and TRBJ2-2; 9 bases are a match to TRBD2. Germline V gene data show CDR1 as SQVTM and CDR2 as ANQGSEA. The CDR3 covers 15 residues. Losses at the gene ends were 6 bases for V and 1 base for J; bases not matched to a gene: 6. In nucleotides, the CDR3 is TGCAGCGTCCGGGGTAGCGGGAGGAACACCGGGGAGCTGTTTTTT. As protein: CSVRGSGRNTGELFF.

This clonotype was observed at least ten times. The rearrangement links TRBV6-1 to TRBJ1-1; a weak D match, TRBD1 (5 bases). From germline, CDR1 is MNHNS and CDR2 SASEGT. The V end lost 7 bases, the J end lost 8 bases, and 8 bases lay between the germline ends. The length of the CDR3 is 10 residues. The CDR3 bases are TGTGCCAGCAACCGGGACGAAGCTTTCTTT. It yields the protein CASNRDEAFF.

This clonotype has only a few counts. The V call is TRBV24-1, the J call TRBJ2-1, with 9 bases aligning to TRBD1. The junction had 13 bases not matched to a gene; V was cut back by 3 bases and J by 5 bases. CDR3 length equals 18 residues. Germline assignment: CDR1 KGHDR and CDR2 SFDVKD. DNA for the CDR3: TGTGCCACCAGTGATCCCTCCAGCGACAGGGGGGGACACAATGAGCAGTTCTTC. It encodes CATSDPSSDRGGHNEQFF.

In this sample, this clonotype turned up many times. The chain's CDR3 is CASTYSGSTFQETQYF. In DNA, the CDR3 is TGTGCCAGCACCTATTCGGGGTCTACCTTCCAAGAGACCCAGTACTTC. J is TRBJ2-5 and V is TRBV28; the D gene is possibly TRBD2 (5 bases). Germline V lookup: CDR1 MDHEN, CDR2 SYDVKM. V lost 7 bases and J lost 1, with 19 bases in between. The CDR3 runs to 16 residues.

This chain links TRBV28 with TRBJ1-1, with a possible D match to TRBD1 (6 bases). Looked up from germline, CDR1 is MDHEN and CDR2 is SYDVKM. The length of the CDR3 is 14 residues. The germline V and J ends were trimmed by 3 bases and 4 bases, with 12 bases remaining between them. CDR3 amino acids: CASSFSAGVTEAFF. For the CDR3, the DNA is TGTGCCAGCAGTTTCTCCGCAGGGGTCACTGAAGCTTTCTTT.

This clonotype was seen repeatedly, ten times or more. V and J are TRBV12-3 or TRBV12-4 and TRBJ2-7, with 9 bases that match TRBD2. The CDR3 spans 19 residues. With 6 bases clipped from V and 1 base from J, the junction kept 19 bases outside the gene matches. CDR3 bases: TGTGCCAGCAGCCCCTTCTGGGCGGGGGGGCCCCTCTTGTCCTACGAGCAGTACTTC. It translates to CASSPFWAGGPLLSYEQYF.

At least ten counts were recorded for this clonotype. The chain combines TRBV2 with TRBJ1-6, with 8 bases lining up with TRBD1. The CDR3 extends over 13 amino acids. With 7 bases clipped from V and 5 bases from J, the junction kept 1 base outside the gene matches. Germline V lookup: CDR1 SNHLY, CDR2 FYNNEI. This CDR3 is CASKTGDNSPLHF. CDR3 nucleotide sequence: TGTGCCAGCAAGACAGGGGATAATTCACCCCTCCACTTT.

CDR3 in DNA: TGCAGTGCTGTTGACAGGACCAGCAATCAGCCCCAGCATTTT. It specifies CSAVDRTSNQPQHF. The chain has TRBV20-1 and TRBJ1-5; the D gene is possibly TRBD1 (6 bases). Germline CDR1 DFQATT, CDR2 SNEGSKA (reference sequence). This CDR3 comprises 14 residues. With 5 bases removed from V and 1 base from J, the gap between germline ends came to 12 bases.

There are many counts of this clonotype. This CDR3 is CAIGAGTGRTGTRLNEQFF. CDR3 coding DNA: TGTGCCATCGGGGCCGGGACAGGGAGGACGGGTACTCGACTAAATGAGCAGTTCTTC. The V call is TRBV10-3, the J call TRBJ2-1, with 9 bases matching TRBD1. J lost 7 bases, V lost 8 bases, and 24 bases had no gene match. The length of the CDR3 is 19 residues. Germline CDR1 and CDR2: ENHRY and SYGVKD.

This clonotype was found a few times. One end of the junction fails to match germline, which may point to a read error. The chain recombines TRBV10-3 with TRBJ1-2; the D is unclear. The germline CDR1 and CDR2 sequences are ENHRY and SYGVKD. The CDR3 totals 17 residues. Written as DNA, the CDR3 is TGTGCCATCAGTGAGTCGACTCTCACAGAACCTAACCATGGCTACACCTTC. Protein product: CAISESTLTEPNHGYTF.

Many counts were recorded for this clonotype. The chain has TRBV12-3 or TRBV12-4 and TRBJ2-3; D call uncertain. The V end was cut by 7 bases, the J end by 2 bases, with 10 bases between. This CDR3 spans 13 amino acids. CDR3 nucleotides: TGTGCCAGCATTCCTGGCACCACAGATACGCAGTATTTT. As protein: CASIPGTTDTQYF.

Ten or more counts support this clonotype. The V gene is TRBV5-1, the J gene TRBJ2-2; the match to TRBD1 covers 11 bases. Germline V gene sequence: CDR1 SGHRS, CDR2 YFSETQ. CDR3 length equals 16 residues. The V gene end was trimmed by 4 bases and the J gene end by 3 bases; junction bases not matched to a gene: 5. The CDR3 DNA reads TGCGCCAGCAGCGACGGACAGGGGGCTTACACCGGGGAGCTGTTTTTT. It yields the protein CASSDGQGAYTGELFF.

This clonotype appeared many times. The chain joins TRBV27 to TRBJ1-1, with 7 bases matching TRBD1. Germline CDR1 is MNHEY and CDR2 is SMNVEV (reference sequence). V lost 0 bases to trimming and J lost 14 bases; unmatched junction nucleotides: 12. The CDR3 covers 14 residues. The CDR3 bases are TGTGCCAGCAGTTTATCGGAGGGGGCAATAAGGTCATTCTTT. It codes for CASSLSEGAIRSFF.

CDR3 in amino acids: CASSHLPARRISPLHF. The CDR3 DNA reads TGCGCCAGCAGCCACCTACCGGCCCGAAGAATTTCACCCCTCCACTTT. The chain employs TRBV4-1 and TRBJ1-6; D gene uncertain. Trimming left V 3 bases short and J 9 bases short, with 18 bases between. CDR1 is MGHRA, CDR2 YSYEKL, per germline. The CDR3 is 16 residues long.

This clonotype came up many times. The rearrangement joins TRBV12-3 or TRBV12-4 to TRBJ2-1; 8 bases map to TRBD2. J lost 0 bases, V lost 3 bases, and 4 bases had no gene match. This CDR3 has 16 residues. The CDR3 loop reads CASSFGGGSSYNEQFF. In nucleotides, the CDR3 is TGTGCCAGCAGTTTCGGCGGGGGGAGCTCCTACAATGAGCAGTTCTTC.

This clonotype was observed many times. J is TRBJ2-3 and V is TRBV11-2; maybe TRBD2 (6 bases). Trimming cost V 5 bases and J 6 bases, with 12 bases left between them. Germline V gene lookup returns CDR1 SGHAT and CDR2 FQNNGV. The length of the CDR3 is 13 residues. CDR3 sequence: CASSAYGGDTQYF. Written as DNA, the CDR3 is TGTGCCAGCAGCGCGTATGGGGGGGATACGCAGTATTTT. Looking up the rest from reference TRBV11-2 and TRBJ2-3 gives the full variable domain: EAGVAQSPRYKIIEKRQSVAFWCNPISGHATLYWYQQILGQGPKLLIQFQNNGVVDDSQLPKDRFSAERLKGVDSTLKIQPAKLEDSAVYLCASSAYGGDTQYFGPGTRLTVL.

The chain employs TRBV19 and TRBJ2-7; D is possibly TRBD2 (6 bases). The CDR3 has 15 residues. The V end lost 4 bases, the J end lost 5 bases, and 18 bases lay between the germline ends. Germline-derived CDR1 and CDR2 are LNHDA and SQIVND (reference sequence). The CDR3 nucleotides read TGTGCCAGTAGTACCCAGTGGGCCGGGAGTCACGAGCAGTACTTC. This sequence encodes CASSTQWAGSHEQYF.

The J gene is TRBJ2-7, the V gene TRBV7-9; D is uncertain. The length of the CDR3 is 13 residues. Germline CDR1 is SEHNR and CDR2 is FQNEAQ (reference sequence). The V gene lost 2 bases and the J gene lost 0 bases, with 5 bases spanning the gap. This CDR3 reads CASSLPLSYEQYF. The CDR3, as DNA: TGTGCCAGCAGCTTACCCCTCTCCTACGAGCAGTACTTC. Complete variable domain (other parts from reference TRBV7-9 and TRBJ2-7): DTGVSQNPRHKITKRGQNVTFRCDPISEHNRLYWYRQTLGQGPEFLTYFQNEAQLEKSRLLSDRFSAERPKGSFSTLEIQRTEQGDSAMYLCASSLPLSYEQYFGPGTRLTVT.

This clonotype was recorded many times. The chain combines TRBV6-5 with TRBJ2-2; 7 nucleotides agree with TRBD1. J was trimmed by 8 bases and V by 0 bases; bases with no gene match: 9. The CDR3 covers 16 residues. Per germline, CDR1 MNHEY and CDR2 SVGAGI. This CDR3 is CASSYSRDRGRGELFF. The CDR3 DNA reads TGTGCCAGCAGTTACTCTCGGGACAGAGGGAGAGGGGAGCTGTTTTTT.

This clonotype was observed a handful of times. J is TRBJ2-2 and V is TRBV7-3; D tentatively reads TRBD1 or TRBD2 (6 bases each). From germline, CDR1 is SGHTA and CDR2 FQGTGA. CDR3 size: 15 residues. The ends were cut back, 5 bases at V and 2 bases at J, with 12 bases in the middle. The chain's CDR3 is CASSPGDSNTGELFF. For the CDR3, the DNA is TGTGCCAGCAGCCCAGGGGACTCTAACACCGGGGAGCTGTTTTTT.

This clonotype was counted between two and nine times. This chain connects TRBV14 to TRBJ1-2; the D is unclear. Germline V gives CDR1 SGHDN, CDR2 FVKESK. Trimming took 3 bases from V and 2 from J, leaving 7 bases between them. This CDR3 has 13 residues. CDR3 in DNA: TGTGCCAGCAGCCAGTGGGGAAACTATGGCTACACCTTC. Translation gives CASSQWGNYGYTF.

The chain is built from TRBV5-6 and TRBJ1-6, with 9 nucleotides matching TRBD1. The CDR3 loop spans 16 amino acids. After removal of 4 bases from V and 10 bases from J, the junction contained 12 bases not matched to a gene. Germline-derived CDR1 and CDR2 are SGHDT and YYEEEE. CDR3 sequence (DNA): TGTGCCAGCAGCGCATTGGGACAGGGTTTAAACTCACCCCTCCACTTT. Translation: CASSALGQGLNSPLHF.

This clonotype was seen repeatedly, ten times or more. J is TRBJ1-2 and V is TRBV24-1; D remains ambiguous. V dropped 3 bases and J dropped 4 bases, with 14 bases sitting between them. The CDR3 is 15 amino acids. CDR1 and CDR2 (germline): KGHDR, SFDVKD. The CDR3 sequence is CATSDPSGKSYGYTF. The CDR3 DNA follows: TGTGCCACCAGTGATCCATCAGGAAAATCCTATGGCTACACCTTC.

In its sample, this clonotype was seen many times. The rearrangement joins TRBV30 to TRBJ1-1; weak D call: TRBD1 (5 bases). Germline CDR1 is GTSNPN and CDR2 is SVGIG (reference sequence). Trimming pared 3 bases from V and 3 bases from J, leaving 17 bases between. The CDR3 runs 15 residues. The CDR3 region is CAWRDGGFRDTEAFF. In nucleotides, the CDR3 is TGTGCCTGGAGAGATGGGGGTTTTAGGGACACTGAAGCTTTCTTT.

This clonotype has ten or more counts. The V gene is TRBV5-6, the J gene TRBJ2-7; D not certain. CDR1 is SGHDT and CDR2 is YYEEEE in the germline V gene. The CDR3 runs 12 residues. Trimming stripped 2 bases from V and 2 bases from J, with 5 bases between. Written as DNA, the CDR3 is TGTGCCAGCAGCTTAAACGCCTACGAGCAGTACTTC. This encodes CASSLNAYEQYF.

The CDR3: CSAQKTEKLFF. CDR3 in DNA: TGCAGTGCCCAGAAGACTGAAAAACTGTTTTTT. The J gene is TRBJ1-4, the V gene TRBV20-1; no firm D call. The germline V gene encodes CDR1 DFQATT and CDR2 SNEGSKA (reference sequence). Trimming pared 6 bases from V and 7 bases from J, leaving 9 bases between. The length of the CDR3 is 11 residues.

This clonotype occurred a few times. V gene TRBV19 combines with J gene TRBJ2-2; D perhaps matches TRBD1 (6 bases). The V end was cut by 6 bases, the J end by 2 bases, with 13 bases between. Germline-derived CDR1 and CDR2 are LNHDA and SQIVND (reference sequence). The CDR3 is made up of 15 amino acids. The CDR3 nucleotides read TGTGCCAGTAGCCAGCAGGGGTTTAACACCGGGGAGCTGTTTTTT. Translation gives CASSQQGFNTGELFF.

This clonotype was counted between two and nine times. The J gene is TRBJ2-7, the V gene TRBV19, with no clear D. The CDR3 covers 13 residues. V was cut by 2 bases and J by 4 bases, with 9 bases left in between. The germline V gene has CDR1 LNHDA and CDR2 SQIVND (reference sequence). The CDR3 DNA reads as TGTGCCAGTAGTATAAGGACCTCTTACGAGCAGTACTTC. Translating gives CASSIRTSYEQYF.

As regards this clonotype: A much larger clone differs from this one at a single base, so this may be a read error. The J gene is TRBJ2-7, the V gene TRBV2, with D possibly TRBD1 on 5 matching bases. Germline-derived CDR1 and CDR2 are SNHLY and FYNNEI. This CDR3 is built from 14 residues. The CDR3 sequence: CAGSDGEVGQGQYF. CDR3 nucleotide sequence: TGTGCCGGCAGTGATGGCGAGGTGGGGCAGGGGCAGTACTTC.

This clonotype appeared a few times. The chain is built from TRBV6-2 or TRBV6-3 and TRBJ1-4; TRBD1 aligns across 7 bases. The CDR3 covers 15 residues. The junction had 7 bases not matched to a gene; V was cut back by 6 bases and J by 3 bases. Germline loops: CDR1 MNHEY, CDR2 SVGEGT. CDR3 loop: CASRTGRSANEKLFF. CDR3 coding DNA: TGTGCCAGCAGGACAGGGAGGTCGGCTAATGAAAAACTGTTTTTT.